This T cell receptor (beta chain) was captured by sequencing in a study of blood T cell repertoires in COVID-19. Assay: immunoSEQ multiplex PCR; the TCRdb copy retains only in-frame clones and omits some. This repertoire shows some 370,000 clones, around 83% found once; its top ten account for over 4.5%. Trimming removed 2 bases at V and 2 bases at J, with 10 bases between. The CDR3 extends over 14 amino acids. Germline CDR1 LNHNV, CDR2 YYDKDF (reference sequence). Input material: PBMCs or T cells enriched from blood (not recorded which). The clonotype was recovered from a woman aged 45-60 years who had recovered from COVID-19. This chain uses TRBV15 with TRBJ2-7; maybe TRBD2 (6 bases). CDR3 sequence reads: CATSRTGTPYEQYF. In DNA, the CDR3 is TGTGCCACCAGCAGAACCGGGACTCCCTACGAGCAGTACTTC.